These 15 T cell receptor beta chains were all obtained from the same sample, sequenced in a study of vaccination effects on CD4 cells after COVID-19. Following a roughly 11-day culture, CD4+ T cells were purified. Subjects were given two BNT162b2 or mRNA-1273 vaccine doses. Their antigens are not known. Some clones are missing from TCRdb's copy, which holds only in-frame ones; the method was immunoSEQ multiplex PCR. Among under 55,000 clones listed, around 70% were seen once. The sequencing here drew on CD4+ T cells from PBMCs cultured without peptide, taken after COVID-19 vaccination. The receptor set was obtained from a human donor who received a COVID-19 vaccine.

This clone was detected once. The CDR3 DNA reads as TGTGCCAGTAGTCTATATTCAATGGTGGGGGTCGGGGAGACCCAGTACTTC. The encoded protein is CASSLYSMVGVGETQYF. The chain joins TRBV19 to TRBJ2-5; D is tentatively TRBD1 or TRBD2 (5 bases each). The ends were cut back, 5 bases at V and 5 bases at J, with 24 bases in the middle. This CDR3 contains 17 residues. Germline CDR1 is LNHDA and CDR2 is SQIVND (reference sequence). The whole variable domain, remainder taken from reference TRBV19 and TRBJ2-5, is DGGITQSPKYLFRKEGQNVTLSCEQNLNHDAMYWYRQDPGQGLRLIYYSQIVNDFQKGDIAEGYSVSREKKESFPLTVTSAQKNPTAFYLCASSLYSMVGVGETQYFGPGTRLLVL.

J is TRBJ2-7 and V is TRBV25-1, with a possible D match to TRBD2 (6 bases). The CDR3 totals 13 residues. V was pared by 4 bases and J by 3 bases, with 10 bases between. The germline gives CDR1 MGHDK, CDR2 SYGVNS. CDR3 residues: CASSALADYEQYF. The DNA for the CDR3 is TGTGCCAGCAGTGCACTAGCCGACTACGAGCAGTACTTC.

This sequence joins TRBV4-2 and TRBJ1-1, with 9 positions matching TRBD1. The CDR3 totals 16 residues. The germline V gene has CDR1 LGHNA and CDR2 YNFKEQ. V gave up 1 base and J gave up 3 bases; unmatched junction bases: 6. CDR3 residues: CASSQGRDRDHTEAFF. The CDR3 bases are TGTGCCAGCAGCCAAGGCCGGGACAGGGATCACACTGAAGCTTTCTTT.

This sequence joins TRBV9 and TRBJ1-3; D is unresolved. Germline-derived CDR1 and CDR2 are SGDLS and YYNGEE. Deletions cut 5 bases from V and 0 bases from J, with 6 bases between. The CDR3 contains 13 residues. In nucleotides, the CDR3 is TGTGCCAGCAGTGGCTCCTCTGGAAACACCATATATTTT. Amino acids: CASSGSSGNTIYF.

V is TRBV6-5 and J is TRBJ1-5; tentative D call: TRBD1 (6 bases). There are 13 residues in the CDR3. Germline V lookup: CDR1 MNHEY, CDR2 SVGAGI. Between the trimmed V and J ends, which lost 5 bases and 9 bases, there was a span of 14 bases. CDR3 sequence reads: CASSPNRERPQHF. Written as DNA, the CDR3 is TGTGCCAGCAGTCCAAACAGGGAAAGGCCCCAGCATTTT.

The rearrangement uses TRBV5-1 and TRBJ1-2, with a possible D match to TRBD1 (6 bases). V was trimmed by 5 bases and J by 2 bases, leaving 10 bases between them. Per the germline V gene, CDR1 is SGHRS and CDR2 is YFSETQ. The CDR3 totals 13 residues. The CDR3 loop reads CASRITGNYGYTF. The CDR3 DNA reads as TGCGCCAGCAGAATAACAGGGAACTATGGCTACACCTTC.

This clone was counted a few times. The V gene is TRBV10-3, the J gene TRBJ2-2; D not resolved. The CDR3 length is 14 residues. From germline, CDR1 is ENHRY and CDR2 SYGVKD. V was pared by 7 bases and J by 5 bases, with 14 bases between. CDR3 sequence reads: CAITPRPETGELFF. CDR3 coding DNA: TGTGCCATCACCCCAAGACCGGAGACCGGGGAGCTGTTTTTT.

The V call is TRBV2, the J call TRBJ2-4, with D unresolved. Germline V gives CDR1 SNHLY, CDR2 FYNNEI. The CDR3 covers 12 residues. V lost 10 bases, J lost 13 bases, and 20 bases lay in between. The chain's CDR3 is CATSNQRAVQYF. In nucleotides, the CDR3 is TGTGCCACCTCAAACCAAAGGGCGGTCCAGTACTTC.

The V and J genes are TRBV7-9 and TRBJ2-7, with 7 nucleotides matching TRBD1. J was trimmed by 2 bases and V by 2 bases; bases with no gene match: 3. Germline values: CDR1 SEHNR, CDR2 FQNEAQ (reference sequence). The CDR3 extends over 14 amino acids. CDR3 nucleotide sequence: TGTGCCAGCAGCTTACCTCAGGGGGCCTACGAGCAGTACTTC. Its translation is CASSLPQGAYEQYF.

The rearrangement uses TRBV12-3 or TRBV12-4 and TRBJ1-2, with D perhaps matching TRBD1 (5 bases). The V and J ends lost 6 bases and 7 bases respectively, with 9 bases between them. This CDR3 comprises 11 residues. CDR3 bases: TGTGCCAGCAGGGGGGTCGGTGGCTACACCTTC. Its translation is CASRGVGGYTF.

The J gene is TRBJ1-2, the V gene TRBV19; a possible D gene is TRBD1 (5 bases). In germline, CDR1 is LNHDA, CDR2 SQIVND (reference sequence). The V end was cut by 8 bases, the J end by 1 base, with 8 bases between. This CDR3 contains 12 residues. CDR3 amino acids: CASDGGNYGYTF. The CDR3 region has the DNA TGTGCCAGTGATGGGGGTAACTATGGCTACACCTTC. Full variable domain (remainder filled in from reference TRBV19 and TRBJ1-2): DGGITQSPKYLFRKEGQNVTLSCEQNLNHDAMYWYRQDPGQGLRLIYYSQIVNDFQKGDIAEGYSVSREKKESFPLTVTSAQKNPTAFYLCASDGGNYGYTFGSGTRLTVV.

This clone was seen more than once but under ten times. The V gene is TRBV11-3, the J gene TRBJ2-3; 11 positions match TRBD1. This CDR3 comprises 16 residues. The V and J ends lost 1 base and 5 bases, in that order; junction bases with no gene match: 5. Germline V lookup: CDR1 SGHNT, CDR2 YENEEA. The CDR3 loop reads CASSLGGTGGGDTQYF. The CDR3 DNA reads TGTGCCAGCAGCTTAGGAGGGACAGGGGGAGGAGATACGCAGTATTTT.

The V call is TRBV13, the J call TRBJ2-5; D is perhaps TRBD2 (6 bases). Germline-derived CDR1 and CDR2 are PRHDT and FYEKMQ (reference sequence). The length of the CDR3 is 14 residues. Trimming left V 5 bases short and J 5 bases short, with 15 bases between. CDR3 nucleotides: TGTGCCAGCAGCCAATCTAGCGTTTGGGAGACCCAGTACTTC. Its translation is CASSQSSVWETQYF.

This clone is termed medium-sized. The chain carries TRBV7-2 and TRBJ2-7; no clear D. This CDR3 contains 16 residues. The germline gives CDR1 SGHTA, CDR2 FQGNSA. V shed 3 bases and J shed 1 base, with 16 bases lying between them. CDR3 amino acids: CASSFRETRISYEQYF. The CDR3 nucleotides read TGTGCCAGCAGCTTTAGAGAGACAAGGATATCCTACGAGCAGTACTTC.

The V gene is TRBV15, the J gene TRBJ1-6; the match to TRBD1 covers 8 bases. Trimming cost V 3 bases and J 5 bases; bases outside gene matches: 3. Germline CDR1 LNHNV, CDR2 YYDKDF (reference sequence). This CDR3 contains 15 residues. The CDR3 DNA follows: TGTGCCACCAGCAGTCAGGGGGCCGATAATTCACCCCTCCACTTT. Encoded protein: CATSSQGADNSPLHF. The full variable domain, in which reference TRBV15 and TRBJ1-6 provide the parts outside the CDR3, is DAMVIQNPRYQVTQFGKPVTLSCSQTLNHNVMYWYQQKSSQAPKLLFHYYDKDFNNEADTPDNFQSRRPNTSFCFLDIRSPGLGDTAMYLCATSSQGADNSPLHFGNGTRLTVT.